This entry is about one TCR beta chain. Its antigen is not known. This record belongs to a study of response to subunit inactivated influenza vaccine. TCRdb reanalysed the RT-PCR reads using MiXCR and keeps one entry per CDR3 protein. This table has around 790,000 distinct CDR3 sequences, 20% to 25% appearing once. V was clipped by 1 base and J by 3 bases; unmatched bases: 8. The CDR3 runs to 16 residues. From germline, CDR1 is DFQATT and CDR2 SNEGSKA (reference sequence). Study-level results: New T cells are recruited in small numbers by each seasonal influenza vaccination, according to the authors' suggestion.

The sequence came from a man aged 50-59 years who received an inactivated influenza vaccine. The J gene is TRBJ1-3, the V gene TRBV20-1; 8 positions match TRBD1. The sample consisted of PBMCs from blood, taken about 5 days after vaccination. The CDR3 DNA follows: TGCAGTGCTAGAGGGGCGGACAGGGAAGGTGGAAACACCATATATTTT. Translating gives CSARGADREGGNTIYF.